These T cell receptor beta chains were read from a single sample in a study of shared clonotypes between healthy human individuals. The protocol was immunoSEQ multiplex PCR, while the TCRdb copy is restricted to in-frame clones and leaves out a portion. Here the sample spans under 2,500,000 clones, under 97% being singletons. The sample consisted of naive CD4+ T cells sorted from blood. The origin of the receptors is a man aged 18 to 35 in good health. CDR3s include the opening cysteine and the closing phenylalanine or tryptophan. The order of the fields is CDR3 DNA, CDR3 protein, D gene, J gene, clone size, V gene. The D gene is left open where the match is weak. A row's size may be missing; if present it is once, few, many or a size class.

DNA: TGTGCCAGCAGCTTCGTCGGGGGGATAGGCTCCTACGAGCAGTACTTC
CDR3: CASSFVGGIGSYEQYF
D: TRBD2
J: TRBJ2-7
size: once
V: TRBV7-2

DNA: TGTGCCAGCAGCCCTGCCTACGAGCAGTACTTC
CDR3: CASSPAYEQYF
D: -
J: TRBJ2-7
size: once
V: TRBV2

DNA: TGTGCCAGCAGTTACCCACAGGGGAACTATGGCTACACCTTC
CDR3: CASSYPQGNYGYTF
D: TRBD1
J: TRBJ1-2
size: -
V: TRBV6-5

DNA: TGCGCCAGCAGCTTGGGGACAGCAACTAATGAAAAACTGTTTTTT
CDR3: CASSLGTATNEKLFF
D: -
J: TRBJ1-4
size: few
V: TRBV5-1

DNA: TGCAGCGTTGCGAGCGGGGGGCGAAATGAGCAGTTCTTC
CDR3: CSVASGGRNEQFF
D: TRBD2
J: TRBJ2-1
size: -
V: TRBV29-1

DNA: TGTGCCAGCAGTTTACCCGGGTCTTTCTACGAGCAGTACTTC
CDR3: CASSLPGSFYEQYF
D: -
J: TRBJ2-7
size: -
V: TRBV28

DNA: TGTGCCAGCAGTCCCACGTGGGAGACTAGCGGGGGGCCCGGCGAGCAGTACTTC
CDR3: CASSPTWETSGGPGEQYF
D: TRBD2
J: TRBJ2-7
size: -
V: TRBV28

DNA: TGCGCCAGCAGCTTGACCGGAGTGGGCAATCAGCCCCAGCATTTT
CDR3: CASSLTGVGNQPQHF
D: -
J: TRBJ1-5
size: -
V: TRBV5-1

DNA: TGTGCCAGCAGCCCTACAGTAGCTGTTGGAAACACCATATATTTT
CDR3: CASSPTVAVGNTIYF
D: -
J: TRBJ1-3
size: -
V: TRBV6-5

DNA: TGTGCCAGCAGGGACAGTTTTAGTGGCTACACCTTC
CDR3: CASRDSFSGYTF
D: -
J: TRBJ1-2
size: few
V: TRBV27

DNA: TGTGCCAGCAGCGACAGGGGGCTGGGGGAAGAGACCCAGTACTTC
CDR3: CASSDRGLGEETQYF
D: TRBD1
J: TRBJ2-5
size: -
V: TRBV9

DNA: TGTGCCAGCAGCCTATTCCTCATGAACACCGGGGAGCTGTTTTTT
CDR3: CASSLFLMNTGELFF
D: -
J: TRBJ2-2
size: -
V: TRBV5-6

DNA: TGCGCCAGCCGCCGGGACAGGGGTTACGCTGAAGCTTTCTTT
CDR3: CASRRDRGYAEAFF
D: TRBD1
J: TRBJ1-1
size: -
V: TRBV10-1

DNA: TGTGCCATCAGGGACCATGGTAGCACAGATACGCAGTATTTT
CDR3: CAIRDHGSTDTQYF
D: -
J: TRBJ2-3
size: -
V: TRBV10-3

DNA: TGTGCCAGCAGGACTAGCGGATTCTCCTACGAGCAGTACTTC
CDR3: CASRTSGFSYEQYF
D: TRBD2
J: TRBJ2-7
size: -
V: TRBV6-1

DNA: TGCGCCAGCAGCCAAGAACCCCTAGGGGGACCAATATTTCAGCCCCAGCATTTT
CDR3: CASSQEPLGGPIFQPQHF
D: -
J: TRBJ1-5
size: -
V: TRBV4-1

DNA: TGTGCCAGCAGCTTAGCGACAGTCAGCCGGACGGGCTACACCTTC
CDR3: CASSLATVSRTGYTF
D: -
J: TRBJ1-2
size: -
V: TRBV7-9